The 5 T cell receptor beta chains in this list originate from one sample, sequenced in a study of Ad26.COV2.S vaccination and SARS-CoV-2 variants (dated by TCRdb to about 2021). Library preparation employed the immunoSEQ multiplex PCR assay. Not all clones reach the TCRdb copy of this immuneACCESS table, which keeps in-frame sequences only. Checked studies attribute under half of the gap to unresolved V genes and leave the rest unexplained. A total of about 350,000 clones appear in this sample, around 84% of them only once. Jointly, the top ten make up about 3.5% of the sample. The sample's treatment or condition, from its label and the paper: 19 received Ad26.COV2.S at low or high dose, single or two shots; 5 received placebo; per-sample allocation not given. For vaccine and placebo recipients, the sequenced repertoires came from samples collected on day 63 after the first injection. This material consisted of peripheral blood, taken in a trial of Ad26.COV2.S vaccine versus placebo. These receptors all come from a person aged 18 to 59 who received the Ad26.COV2.S COVID-19 vaccine or a placebo.

This clone was observed a few times. The chain joins TRBV5-6 to TRBJ2-3; D is possibly TRBD1 (6 bases). V lost 1 base, J lost 3 bases, and 15 bases lay in between. The CDR3 consists of 16 residues. Germline lookup yields CDR1 SGHDT and CDR2 YYEEEE. CDR3 region: CASSLIQGKGTDTQYF. CDR3 DNA sequence: TGTGCCAGCAGCTTGATCCAGGGGAAGGGGACAGATACGCAGTATTTT.

This clone was recorded once. The chain recombines TRBV7-9 with TRBJ2-5; D could derive from TRBD1 or TRBD2 (6 bases each). This CDR3 is built from 15 residues. V was trimmed by 5 bases and J by 5 bases, leaving 18 bases between them. Germline CDR1 SEHNR, CDR2 FQNEAQ (reference sequence). In DNA form, the CDR3 reads TGTGCCAGCAGCCCCGACAGGCCGGCGGGGGAGACCCAGTACTTC. Protein sequence: CASSPDRPAGETQYF.

Here the CDR3 reads CASSQVGNRGRDEKLFF. The CDR3 coding sequence is TGCGCCAGCAGCCAAGTTGGCAACAGGGGGCGGGATGAAAAACTGTTTTTT. The J gene is TRBJ1-4, the V gene TRBV4-1, with TRBD1 matching over 9 bases. Germline CDR1 and CDR2: MGHRA and YSYEKL. With V trimmed by 1 base and J by 6 bases, 9 bases remained unmatched. There are 17 residues in the CDR3.

This chain connects TRBV10-1 to TRBJ2-3; tentatively, D is TRBD2 (5 bases). The CDR3 extends over 16 amino acids. Germline V CDR1 and CDR2: WNHNN, SYGVQD (reference sequence). The ends were cut back, 11 bases at V and 1 base at J, with 22 bases in the middle. The CDR3 sequence: CAPFLGEEVGTDTQYF. For the CDR3, the DNA is TGCGCCCCCTTTCTGGGAGAGGAAGTGGGCACAGATACGCAGTATTTT.

The chain employs TRBV10-2 and TRBJ2-2, with 14 bases matching TRBD2. With V trimmed by 4 bases and J by 8 bases, 12 bases remained unmatched. CDR1 is WSHSY, CDR2 SAAADI, per germline. The CDR3 sequence is 18 residues long. The CDR3 is CASSGPGLAGVAEGELFF. CDR3 in DNA: TGCGCCAGCAGTGGGCCGGGACTAGCGGGAGTGGCCGAAGGGGAGCTGTTTTTT.